These T cell receptor beta chains were read from a single sample in a study of vaccination effects on CD4 cells after COVID-19. These receptors' targets are unknown. TCRdb keeps only in-frame clones here, not all; method: immunoSEQ multiplex PCR. The data contain 9,500 to 13,000 clones, about 74% of them singletons. The sequencing used CD4+ T cells from PBMCs cultured with HCoV-229E spike peptides, collected before COVID-19 vaccination. These receptors were taken from a human donor who received a COVID-19 vaccine. Both conserved end residues are part of each CDR3. A D gene is named only where the DNA matches it firmly. The size entry is marked missing in some rows and otherwise reads once, few, many or a size class.

v_call: TRBV19; clone_size: .; j_call: TRBJ2-3; d_call: TRBD2; cdr3_aa: CASSLLAGARTDTQYF; cdr3_nt: TGTGCCAGTAGTTTACTAGCGGGAGCTCGCACAGATACGCAGTATTTT
v_call: TRBV30; clone_size: .; j_call: TRBJ2-3; d_call: .; cdr3_aa: CAWGTFTDTQYF; cdr3_nt: TGTGCCTGGGGAACCTTCACAGATACGCAGTATTTT
v_call: TRBV4-2; clone_size: .; j_call: TRBJ2-1; d_call: TRBD2; cdr3_aa: CASSQETSGGYNEQFF; cdr3_nt: TGTGCCAGCAGCCAAGAAACTAGCGGGGGCTACAATGAGCAGTTCTTC
v_call: TRBV5-1; clone_size: few; j_call: TRBJ2-1; d_call: TRBD2; cdr3_aa: CASSFGTSDREQFF; cdr3_nt: TGCGCCAGCAGCTTTGGGACTAGCGATCGAGAGCAGTTCTTC
v_call: TRBV7-8; clone_size: .; j_call: TRBJ1-1; d_call: .; cdr3_aa: CASSLYDRPNTEAFF; cdr3_nt: TGTGCCAGCAGCTTATACGACAGGCCTAACACTGAAGCTTTCTTT
v_call: TRBV4-1; clone_size: .; j_call: TRBJ1-2; d_call: .; cdr3_aa: CASSQDRAGYGYTF; cdr3_nt: TGCGCCAGCAGCCAAGATCGAGCAGGATATGGCTACACCTTC
v_call: TRBV28; clone_size: .; j_call: TRBJ2-2; d_call: .; cdr3_aa: CASSLGSGTMTFNTGELFF; cdr3_nt: TGTGCCAGCAGTTTAGGGTCCGGGACAATGACCTTTAACACCGGGGAGCTGTTTTTT
v_call: TRBV12-3/TRBV12-4; clone_size: .; j_call: TRBJ1-2; d_call: .; cdr3_aa: CASSLYRAGYTF; cdr3_nt: TGTGCCAGCAGTTTGTACAGGGCTGGCTACACCTTC
v_call: TRBV7-8; clone_size: .; j_call: TRBJ2-5; d_call: TRBD2; cdr3_aa: CASSAGLGRDATQYF; cdr3_nt: TGTGCCAGCAGCGCAGGACTAGGACGGGATGCGACCCAGTACTTC
v_call: TRBV4-3; clone_size: once; j_call: TRBJ2-5; d_call: .; cdr3_aa: CASSQGRRETQYF; cdr3_nt: TGCGCCAGCAGCCAAGGTCGCAGGGAGACCCAGTACTTC
v_call: TRBV5-5; clone_size: .; j_call: TRBJ1-2; d_call: .; cdr3_aa: CASSLEQGVYGYTF; cdr3_nt: TGTGCCAGCAGCTTGGAACAGGGTGTATATGGCTACACCTTC
v_call: TRBV6-1; clone_size: .; j_call: TRBJ1-2; d_call: .; cdr3_aa: CASSEAGSNYGYTF; cdr3_nt: TGTGCCAGCAGTGAAGCTGGCAGTAACTATGGCTACACCTTC
v_call: TRBV30; clone_size: .; j_call: TRBJ2-7; d_call: .; cdr3_aa: CAWSAQGYEQYF; cdr3_nt: TGTGCCTGGAGTGCGCAGGGGTACGAGCAGTACTTC
v_call: TRBV21-1; clone_size: .; j_call: TRBJ2-7; d_call: .; cdr3_aa: CASSKNEQYF; cdr3_nt: TGTGCCAGCAGCAAGAACGAGCAGTACTTC
v_call: TRBV2; clone_size: .; j_call: TRBJ1-6; d_call: TRBD1; cdr3_aa: CASSKTTGGSSYNSPLHF; cdr3_nt: TGTGCCAGCAGTAAAACGACAGGGGGGAGCTCCTATAATTCACCCCTCCACTTT
v_call: TRBV5-1; clone_size: .; j_call: TRBJ2-3; d_call: .; cdr3_aa: CASSSPDSTDTQYF; cdr3_nt: TGCGCCAGCAGCTCCCCAGACAGCACAGATACGCAGTATTTT
v_call: TRBV6-1; clone_size: .; j_call: TRBJ1-2; d_call: .; cdr3_aa: CASSEGNYGYTF; cdr3_nt: TGTGCCAGCAGTGAGGGGAACTATGGCTACACCTTC
v_call: TRBV18; clone_size: .; j_call: TRBJ2-3; d_call: TRBD2; cdr3_aa: CASSSGLAGITDTQYF; cdr3_nt: TGTGCCAGCTCGTCAGGACTAGCAGGGATCACAGATACGCAGTATTTT